The sequence of this TCR beta chain was determined in a study of T cell responses to AZD1222 COVID-19 vaccine. General study points: The donors showed a predominance of white British ancestry and of females, with possible underestimation of clonal diversity.

Profiled with immunoSEQ multiplex PCR; TCRdb holds only in-frame clones, not every one. The data hold 140,000 or so clones, with roughly 90% observed a single time. As for this clone: Its antigen is unidentified.

Trimming stripped 4 bases from V and 2 bases from J, with 21 bases between. The CDR3 runs to 17 residues. The germline CDR1 and CDR2 sequences are SGHAT and FQNNGV. The sequence was obtained from an adult in good health. The V and J genes are TRBV11-2 and TRBJ2-7; perhaps TRBD2 as D (6 bases). Sequencing was performed on peripheral blood, taken on day 0 of AZD1222 vaccination. Here the CDR3 DNA reads TGTGCCAGCAGCTCATCGGTCGACATGGCGGGGACCTACGAGCAGTACTTC. Translation gives CASSSSVDMAGTYEQYF. Combining the CDR3 with reference TRBV11-2 and TRBJ2-7 gives the whole variable domain EAGVAQSPRYKIIEKRQSVAFWCNPISGHATLYWYQQILGQGPKLLIQFQNNGVVDDSQLPKDRFSAERLKGVDSTLKIQPAKLEDSAVYLCASSSSVDMAGTYEQYFGPGTRLTVT.